These 3 T cell receptor beta chains originate from one sample sequenced in a study of T cells in pancreatic ductal adenocarcinoma. Selected pancreatic ductal adenocarcinoma patients had undergone surgery without neoadjuvant therapy. The data were produced by immunoSEQ multiplex PCR, yet TCRdb's version contains in-frame clones alone and is incomplete. Counted here are 100,000 or so clones, 90% to 95% occurring once; the ten biggest clones make up under 3.5%. The sample was PBMCs. All receptors derive from a human donor with pancreatic ductal adenocarcinoma.

The genes are TRBV28 and TRBJ2-5; 7 nucleotides align to TRBD2. Germline V gene lookup returns CDR1 MDHEN and CDR2 SYDVKM. CDR3 length: 14 amino acids. The V segment lost 6 bases and the J segment 3 bases; nucleotides outside the gene matches: 7. CDR3 sequence reads: CASRPGGGEETQYF. In nucleotides, the CDR3 is TGTGCCAGCAGGCCTGGGGGGGGAGAAGAGACCCAGTACTTC. Drawing the rest from reference TRBV28 and TRBJ2-5, the complete variable domain is DVKVTQSSRYLVKRTGEKVFLECVQDMDHENMFWYRQDPGLGLRLIYFSYDVKMKEKGDIPEGYSVSREKKERFSLILESASTNQTSMYLCASRPGGGEETQYFGPGTRLLVL.

The rearrangement links TRBV19 to TRBJ2-7; D may be TRBD2 (5 bases). This CDR3 spans 15 amino acids. Germline V gene lookup returns CDR1 LNHDA and CDR2 SQIVND (reference sequence). The V end lost 5 bases, the J end lost 2 bases, and 16 bases lay between the germline ends. Here the CDR3 DNA reads TGTGCCAGTAGTGATACGGCGGGTAGCCCCTACGAGCAGTACTTC. It translates to CASSDTAGSPYEQYF. Supplemented by reference TRBV19 and TRBJ2-7, the full variable domain reads DGGITQSPKYLFRKEGQNVTLSCEQNLNHDAMYWYRQDPGQGLRLIYYSQIVNDFQKGDIAEGYSVSREKKESFPLTVTSAQKNPTAFYLCASSDTAGSPYEQYFGPGTRLTVT.

J is TRBJ2-5 and V is TRBV2; D is possibly TRBD1 (6 bases). Germline lookup yields CDR1 SNHLY and CDR2 FYNNEI. Trimming pared 4 bases from V and 2 bases from J, leaving 8 bases between. The CDR3 totals 13 residues. CDR3 region: CASSVQGQETQYF. In DNA, the CDR3 is TGTGCCAGCAGTGTACAGGGTCAAGAGACCCAGTACTTC.